These 18 T cell receptor beta chains came from one sample sequenced in a study of CD8 T cells in Susac syndrome. RNA in amounts of roughly 0.5 to 1 ug was reverse transcribed with random hexamers. MiXCR, applied by TCRdb to the immunoSEQ multiplex PCR reads, yields one record per CDR3 protein. This table has 180,000 or so distinct CDR3 sequences, about 95% appearing once. Sequencing was done on a sample of CD4+ T cells from PBMCs. All receptors derive from a human donor in good health.

V gene TRBV6-6 combines with J gene TRBJ1-1; D perhaps matches TRBD1 (6 bases). This CDR3 is built from 14 residues. Germline V lookup: CDR1 MNHNY, CDR2 SVGAGI (reference sequence). V was pared by 4 bases and J by 5 bases, with 14 bases between. Written as DNA, the CDR3 is TGTGCCAGCAGTTGGGGGGCAGGGAGGACTGAAGCTTTCTTT. Translating it yields CASSWGAGRTEAFF.

V gene TRBV5-4 combines with J gene TRBJ2-7; D uncertain. CDR3 length: 14 amino acids. Per germline, CDR1 SGHNT and CDR2 YYREEE (reference sequence). V lost 0 bases and J 1 base, leaving 8 bases between the germline ends. CDR3 residues: CASSLETDSYEQYF. In nucleotides, the CDR3 is TGTGCCAGCAGCTTGGAGACGGATTCCTACGAGCAGTACTTC.

The chain is built from TRBV30 and TRBJ1-1; D is perhaps TRBD1 (5 bases). V dropped 1 base and J dropped 8 bases, with 11 bases sitting between them. The CDR3 contains 12 residues. Germline values: CDR1 GTSNPN, CDR2 SVGIG (reference sequence). Here the CDR3 reads CAWSGGGLEAFF. DNA of the CDR3: TGTGCCTGGAGTGGGGGGGGTCTCGAAGCTTTCTTT.

The chain is built from TRBV9 and TRBJ2-5; D is possibly TRBD1 or TRBD2 (5 bases each). The CDR3 covers 14 residues. Deletions cut 2 bases from V and 5 bases from J, with 13 bases between. CDR1 is SGDLS and CDR2 is YYNGEE in the germline V gene. CDR3 DNA: TGTGCCAGCAGCGTTAACCCAGAGGGGGAGACCCAGTACTTC. Translated, it gives CASSVNPEGETQYF.

The chain recombines TRBV6-2 or TRBV6-3 with TRBJ2-7; 7 nucleotides line up with TRBD2. CDR1 and CDR2 from the germline V gene are MNHEY and SVGEGT. V dropped 7 bases and J dropped 7; count of bases not matched to a gene: 4. CDR3 length: 11 amino acids. The CDR3 is CASKRGGEQYF. CDR3 DNA sequence: TGTGCCAGCAAGAGGGGAGGGGAGCAGTACTTC.

In this sample, this clonotype turned up once. V is TRBV24-1 and J is TRBJ2-5; D call uncertain. CDR1 and CDR2 from the germline V gene are KGHDR and SFDVKD. CDR3 size: 14 residues. V lost 3 bases to trimming and J lost 5 bases, with 12 bases between them. The CDR3 protein is CATSDRRREETQYF. As DNA, the CDR3 is TGTGCCACCAGTGATCGCCGACGTGAGGAGACCCAGTACTTC.

The rearrangement joins TRBV30 to TRBJ1-4; D call uncertain. Germline V gives CDR1 GTSNPN, CDR2 SVGIG (reference sequence). The CDR3 totals 13 residues. Trimming took off 4 bases at V and 8 bases at J, with 14 bases between the two ends. As DNA, the CDR3 is TGTGCCTGGAACGAAAATAGGAGAGAAAAACTGTTTTTT. Encoded protein: CAWNENRREKLFF.

The V and J genes are TRBV30 and TRBJ2-2; 7 nucleotides agree with TRBD1. The CDR3 covers 14 residues. From germline, CDR1 is GTSNPN and CDR2 SVGIG (reference sequence). The ends lost 1 base at V and 4 bases at J; junction bases unmatched: 3. CDR3 sequence reads: CAWSGPGGTGELFF. Here the CDR3 DNA reads TGTGCCTGGAGTGGACCAGGGGGCACCGGGGAGCTGTTTTTT.

This sequence joins TRBV28 and TRBJ2-2; no definite D call. This CDR3 comprises 12 residues. V was clipped by 10 bases and J by 2 bases, with 8 bases between them. Per the germline V gene, CDR1 is MDHEN and CDR2 is SYDVKM. CDR3 in amino acids: CATGANTGELFF. CDR3 in DNA: TGTGCCACCGGAGCTAACACCGGGGAGCTGTTTTTT.

The gene calls are TRBV30 and TRBJ2-7, with TRBD1 identical over 9 bases. Germline lookup yields CDR1 GTSNPN and CDR2 SVGIG (reference sequence). Germline trimming cut 5 bases from V and 5 bases from J; bases unmatched to any gene: 10. This CDR3 is built from 14 residues. This chain's CDR3 is CAWVPGQGVHEQYF. Written as DNA, the CDR3 is TGTGCCTGGGTCCCGGGACAGGGTGTCCACGAGCAGTACTTC.

The chain employs TRBV5-6 and TRBJ2-2, with TRBD2 matching 8 bases. Trimming at V came to 4 bases and at J to 4 bases, leaving 6 bases not matched to a gene. The CDR3 sequence is 15 residues long. Germline CDR1 and CDR2: SGHDT and YYEEEE. CDR3 bases: TGTGCCAGCAGCACACTAGCGGTTCCCACCGGGGAGCTGTTTTTT. This encodes CASSTLAVPTGELFF.

V is TRBV11-1 and J is TRBJ2-5; D perhaps matches TRBD2 (5 bases). V was trimmed by 2 bases and J by 5 bases, leaving 12 bases between them. Germline V gene data show CDR1 as SGHAT and CDR2 as FQDESV (reference sequence). The CDR3 is made up of 14 amino acids. CDR3 in amino acids: CASSLFGEGETQYF. The CDR3 DNA follows: TGTGCCAGCAGCTTATTCGGGGAAGGGGAGACCCAGTACTTC.

The chain carries TRBV20-1 and TRBJ2-6; D not certain. The germline V gene has CDR1 DFQATT and CDR2 SNEGSKA (reference sequence). This CDR3 region has 13 residues. Between the trimmed V and J ends, which lost 3 bases and 0 bases, there was a span of 3 bases. The CDR3 loop reads CSARHSGANVLTF. CDR3 in DNA: TGCAGTGCTAGGCACTCTGGGGCCAACGTCCTGACTTTC.

V and J are TRBV6-2 or TRBV6-3 and TRBJ2-2; D unresolved. CDR3 length: 13 amino acids. Germline CDR1 MNHEY, CDR2 SVGEGT. V was cut by 2 bases and J by 6 bases, with 7 bases left in between. Here the CDR3 reads CASSYVVAGELFF. CDR3 sequence (DNA): TGTGCCAGCAGTTACGTGGTCGCCGGGGAGCTGTTTTTT.

The V call is TRBV3-1, the J call TRBJ2-5; unclear D gene. Trimming shortened V by 3 bases and J by 4 bases, and 9 bases separated the two germline ends. CDR1 and CDR2 from the germline V gene are LGHDT and YNNKEL (reference sequence). This CDR3 contains 13 residues. The CDR3 sequence: CASSQARTETQYF. In nucleotides, the CDR3 is TGTGCCAGCAGCCAGGCCAGAACAGAGACCCAGTACTTC.

V usage is TRBV29-1 and J usage is TRBJ1-1, with D unclear. CDR1 SQVTM and CDR2 ANQGSEA come from the germline V gene. The CDR3 is made up of 13 amino acids. V lost 6 bases to trimming and J lost 2 bases, with 13 bases between them. CDR3 bases: TGCAGCGTGGCCGTGGGAGGCAACACTGAAGCTTTCTTT. It is translated as CSVAVGGNTEAFF.

V is TRBV30 and J is TRBJ2-1, with D perhaps TRBD2 (5 bases). Germline V gene data show CDR1 as GTSNPN and CDR2 as SVGIG (reference sequence). With 2 bases removed from V and 12 bases from J, the gap between germline ends came to 11 bases. The length of the CDR3 is 11 residues. The CDR3, as DNA: TGTGCCTGGAGTAGCCGGGATGGGCAGTTCTTC. The encoded protein is CAWSSRDGQFF.

The chain uses TRBV6-5 and TRBJ1-2, with D tentatively TRBD1 (6 bases). CDR1 and CDR2 (germline): MNHEY, SVGAGI. CDR3 length: 15 residues. With 7 bases removed from V and 0 bases from J, the gap between germline ends came to 15 bases. The CDR3 region has the DNA TGTGCCAGCAATAACCGACAGGCTGCTAACTATGGCTACACCTTC. Encoded protein: CASNNRQAANYGYTF.